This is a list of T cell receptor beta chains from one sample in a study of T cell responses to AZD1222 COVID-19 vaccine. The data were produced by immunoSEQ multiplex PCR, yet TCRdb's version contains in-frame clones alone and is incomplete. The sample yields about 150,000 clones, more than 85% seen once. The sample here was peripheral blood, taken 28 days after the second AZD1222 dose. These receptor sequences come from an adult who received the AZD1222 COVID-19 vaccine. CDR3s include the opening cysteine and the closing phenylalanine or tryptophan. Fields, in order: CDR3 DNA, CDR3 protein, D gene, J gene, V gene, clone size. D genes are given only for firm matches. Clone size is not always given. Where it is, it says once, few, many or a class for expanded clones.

TGTGCCAGCACTAAATCGGCGGGACCCGGGGAGCTGTTTTTT | CASTKSAGPGELFF | NA | TRBJ2-2 | TRBV6-5 | NA
TGTGCCAGCAGTTACAGGGGGCGAAGGACTGAAGCTTTCTTT | CASSYRGRRTEAFF | TRBD1 | TRBJ1-1 | TRBV6-5 | few
TGTGCCAGCAGCGTAATGACGAACACTGAAGCTTTCTTT | CASSVMTNTEAFF | NA | TRBJ1-1 | TRBV9 | NA
TGTGCCAGCAGCTCTCCCGGGGAGCTGTTTTTT | CASSSPGELFF | NA | TRBJ2-2 | TRBV5-6 | NA
TGTGCCTGGAGTGTGAGCGGTTCACCCCTCCACTTT | CAWSVSGSPLHF | NA | TRBJ1-6 | TRBV30 | NA
TGTGCCAGCAGTTTGGAGGACATATCTGGAAACACCATATATTTT | CASSLEDISGNTIYF | NA | TRBJ1-3 | TRBV28 | NA
TGTGCCAGCAGCCCAAGGACGGGTGGGACTGAAGCTTTCTTT | CASSPRTGGTEAFF | NA | TRBJ1-1 | TRBV9 | NA
TGTGCCAGCTCACCGATACAGTCTAACTATGGCTACACCTTC | CASSPIQSNYGYTF | NA | TRBJ1-2 | TRBV18 | NA
TGCGCCAGCAGCTCCCAGGCCCCCGAAAACACTGAAGCTTTCTTT | CASSSQAPENTEAFF | NA | TRBJ1-1 | TRBV5-1 | many
TGTGCCAGCAGCCCTGGCTACGAGCAGTACTTC | CASSPGYEQYF | NA | TRBJ2-7 | TRBV11-2 | NA
TGTGCCAGCAGCTTAATGGACAGGAGATTCACAGATACGCAGTATTTT | CASSLMDRRFTDTQYF | TRBD1 | TRBJ2-3 | TRBV7-9 | NA
TGTGCCTGGAATAGGAGGGCGGTTGACTATGGCTACACCTTC | CAWNRRAVDYGYTF | NA | TRBJ1-2 | TRBV30 | once
TGTGCCAGTAGCCGGGACAGGGTGGACACTGAAGCTTTCTTT | CASSRDRVDTEAFF | TRBD1 | TRBJ1-1 | TRBV19 | NA
TGTGCCAGCTCACCGTCCGGACAGGGAGGAGCCGGGGAGCTGTTTTTT | CASSPSGQGGAGELFF | TRBD1 | TRBJ2-2 | TRBV18 | NA
TGTGCTAGTGGTCCGCCCCTACTATCCACTCCTACGTGGCGGCAGTACTTC | CASGPPLLSTPTWRQYF | NA | TRBJ2-7 | TRBV12-5 | few
TGCGCCAGCAGCCGGACAGGGATCTCTGGGGCCAACGTCCTGACTTTC | CASSRTGISGANVLTF | TRBD1 | TRBJ2-6 | TRBV4-1 | NA
TGTGCCAGCAGTTACCGGGGAACCACTGAAGCTTTCTTT | CASSYRGTTEAFF | NA | TRBJ1-1 | TRBV27 | NA
TGTGCCAGTAGTCAAAGCCGGCCGCCGCGCGGGGAGTCACCCCTCCACTTT | CASSQSRPPRGESPLHF | NA | TRBJ1-6 | TRBV19 | NA
TGTGCCAGCACACCCAGGGACGGGAAACTGTTTTTT | CASTPRDGKLFF | NA | TRBJ1-4 | TRBV19 | once
TGTGCCAGCAGCTTAACGAGGTACACTGAAGCTTTCTTT | CASSLTRYTEAFF | NA | TRBJ1-1 | TRBV11-3 | once
TGTGCCAGCATCATCCAGGGACTAGCCAATGAGCAGTTCTTC | CASIIQGLANEQFF | TRBD2 | TRBJ2-1 | TRBV7-9 | NA
TGTGCTAGTGGTCTTGCCCCCGGGACTAGCGGTGCCGGGGAGCTGTTTTTT | CASGLAPGTSGAGELFF | TRBD2 | TRBJ2-2 | TRBV12-5 | NA
TGCGCCAGCAGCCAAGATCTCTTCGGACTAGGGGGCACCGGGGAGCTGTTTTTT | CASSQDLFGLGGTGELFF | NA | TRBJ2-2 | TRBV4-1 | NA
TGTGCCAGCAGCGTCGTTATGAACACTGAAGCTTTCTTT | CASSVVMNTEAFF | NA | TRBJ1-1 | TRBV9 | NA
TGCGCCAGCAGCTTGGGAGTCGGACAGGGAGCGGATGGCTACACCTTC | CASSLGVGQGADGYTF | TRBD1 | TRBJ1-2 | TRBV5-1 | NA
TGTGCCAGCAGCCAGCACGGCACAGATACGCAGTATTTT | CASSQHGTDTQYF | NA | TRBJ2-3 | TRBV3-1/TRBV3-2 | NA
TGCGCCAGCAGCCCCGTCTATGGCTACACCTTC | CASSPVYGYTF | NA | TRBJ1-2 | TRBV5-1 | NA
TGTGCCAGCAGTTCCCTGGGACAGCCTGAAGCTTTCTTT | CASSSLGQPEAFF | TRBD1 | TRBJ1-1 | TRBV27 | once
TGTGCCAGCAGTTTCGGAGTTAAGGAGACCCAGTACTTC | CASSFGVKETQYF | NA | TRBJ2-5 | TRBV27 | NA
TGTGCCAGCAGTGAAATAAGTCCCTATGGCTACACCTTC | CASSEISPYGYTF | NA | TRBJ1-2 | TRBV2 | once
TGTGCCAGCAGCGCGACTAGCGGCGACGAGCAGTACTTC | CASSATSGDEQYF | TRBD2 | TRBJ2-7 | TRBV6-6 | once
TGTGCCAGCAGCTCTCGGGACAGACTACCCAATGAGCAGTTCTTC | CASSSRDRLPNEQFF | TRBD1 | TRBJ2-1 | TRBV5-4 | NA
TGTGCCAGCAGTACCCTGACTAGTAGCGACGAGCAGTACTTC | CASSTLTSSDEQYF | NA | TRBJ2-7 | TRBV27 | once
TGTGCCAGCAGCTTAGTTCAGGGGAGTGGCAACGAGCAGTACTTC | CASSLVQGSGNEQYF | NA | TRBJ2-7 | TRBV11-2 | NA
TGTGCCAGCAGCCCACTAAATCGTCGGGTTGGAAACACCATATATTTT | CASSPLNRRVGNTIYF | NA | TRBJ1-3 | TRBV11-2 | NA
TGTGCCACTAACAACAGGGAGGCCAACACCATATATTTT | CATNNREANTIYF | NA | TRBJ1-3 | TRBV19 | NA
TGTGCCACCAGCAGAGATGGCGGGGGCTACAATGAGCAGTTCTTC | CATSRDGGGYNEQFF | TRBD2 | TRBJ2-1 | TRBV15 | NA
TGTGCCTGGGAAAGCGGGAGGGCCCTAGATGAGCAGTTCTTC | CAWESGRALDEQFF | TRBD2 | TRBJ2-1 | TRBV30 | NA
TGTGCCAGCAGCCAGGTTGGGACAGGGGGCGGGGAAGCTTTCTTT | CASSQVGTGGGEAFF | TRBD1 | TRBJ1-1 | TRBV3-1/TRBV3-2 | NA
TGTGCCTGGAGCGGACTAGTAGGTCCCTACGAGCAGTACTTC | CAWSGLVGPYEQYF | TRBD2 | TRBJ2-7 | TRBV30 | NA
TGTGCCAGCAGCCCCTCGGGACAGGGACGGGGTGGCTACACCTTC | CASSPSGQGRGGYTF | TRBD1 | TRBJ1-2 | TRBV11-2 | NA
TGTGCCAGCAGTGATTCGGGACTACAGTCAGATACGCAGTATTTT | CASSDSGLQSDTQYF | TRBD2 | TRBJ2-3 | TRBV2 | NA
TGTGCCAGTAGTATGGGGGACGTACGAACAGATACGCAGTATTTT | CASSMGDVRTDTQYF | NA | TRBJ2-3 | TRBV19 | NA
TGCGCCAGCAGCCCGGACAGGGGTAGTAGGCCCCAGCATTTT | CASSPDRGSRPQHF | TRBD1 | TRBJ1-5 | TRBV5-1 | NA
TGTGCCAGCAGTTTGGGCGGGAGAGCCTTCTCCTACAATGAGCAGTTCTTC | CASSLGGRAFSYNEQFF | TRBD2 | TRBJ2-1 | TRBV9 | NA
TGTGCCAGCAGGAAGGAAGGACAGCAAGAGACCCAGTACTTC | CASRKEGQQETQYF | NA | TRBJ2-5 | TRBV2 | NA
TGTGCCAGTAGTCTGGACAGACACTACGAGCAGTACTTC | CASSLDRHYEQYF | NA | TRBJ2-7 | TRBV19 | NA
TGCGCCAGCAGCCTAGGATCTCTGAGGAGCTACACCTTC | CASSLGSLRSYTF | NA | TRBJ1-2 | TRBV4-1 | NA
TGTGCCAGCAGCCAACGACCCTCCTATGGCTACACCTTC | CASSQRPSYGYTF | NA | TRBJ1-2 | TRBV4-2 | NA
TGTGCCAGCAGTCGGCATACGGCGGGGGCGCAGGACACTGAAGCTTTCTTT | CASSRHTAGAQDTEAFF | NA | TRBJ1-1 | TRBV28 | NA
TGTGCCAGCGGACAGGGAGATACGCAGTATTTT | CASGQGDTQYF | TRBD1 | TRBJ2-3 | TRBV9 | NA
TGTGCCAGCAACCCATCCACCGGGTACGAGCAGTACTTC | CASNPSTGYEQYF | NA | TRBJ2-7 | TRBV2 | NA
TGTGCCAGCTCACGGGACAGGGAATTAGCCAAAAACATTCAGTACTTC | CASSRDRELAKNIQYF | TRBD1 | TRBJ2-4 | TRBV18 | NA
TGCGCCAGCAGACGCAAAAACCAACTAGCGGGAGTGGTAGATACGCAGTATTTT | CASRRKNQLAGVVDTQYF | TRBD2 | TRBJ2-3 | TRBV5-1 | NA
TGTGCCAGCAGATTGGGGGGGGGAGGATATGGCTACACCTTC | CASRLGGGGYGYTF | NA | TRBJ1-2 | TRBV6-5 | NA